The next 24 T cell receptor beta chains were all read from a single sample in a study of cytomegalovirus exposure and HLA in healthy donors. The PCR employed 60 Vbeta primers together with 13 Jbeta primers. Generated by immunoSEQ multiplex PCR, the TCRdb table keeps only in-frame clones and is missing some. The sample carries approximately 190,000 clones, about four fifths recorded once. The sequenced sample consisted of PBMCs. Receptor source: a middle-aged man in good health and CMV-seropositive.

This chain joins TRBV7-9 and TRBJ1-4, with D hard to call. The CDR3 is made up of 14 amino acids. Germline values: CDR1 SEHNR, CDR2 FQNEAQ (reference sequence). V was pared by 4 bases and J by 8 bases, with 14 bases between. CDR3 bases: TGTGCCAGCAGCTCCCCCTCGGGTGCGGAAAAACTGTTTTTT. As protein: CASSSPSGAEKLFF.

The V call is TRBV30, the J call TRBJ1-4, with a weak D call TRBD1 (5 bases). V was pared by 4 bases and J by 8 bases, with 11 bases between. Germline V gene data show CDR1 as GTSNPN and CDR2 as SVGIG (reference sequence). This CDR3 region has 12 residues. In DNA, the CDR3 is TGTGCCTGGACGATGGGGCAGGAAAAACTGTTTTTT. This gives the protein CAWTMGQEKLFF.

This chain connects TRBV7-9 to TRBJ2-2, with D possibly matching TRBD1 (6 bases). CDR1 and CDR2 from the germline V gene are SEHNR and FQNEAQ (reference sequence). The V end lost 5 bases, the J end lost 2 bases, and 12 bases lay between the germline ends. CDR3 length: 15 residues. In DNA form, the CDR3 reads TGTGCCAGCAGCGGCCGGACAGCTAACACCGGGGAGCTGTTTTTT. Translating gives CASSGRTANTGELFF. The complete variable domain, with remaining parts taken from reference TRBV7-9 and TRBJ2-2, reads DTGVSQNPRHKITKRGQNVTFRCDPISEHNRLYWYRQTLGQGPEFLTYFQNEAQLEKSRLLSDRFSAERPKGSFSTLEIQRTEQGDSAMYLCASSGRTANTGELFFGEGSRLTVL.

In this sample, this clone turned up once. The chain couples TRBV5-1 to TRBJ1-1, with TRBD1 matching 9 bases. CDR3 length equals 15 residues. J lost 6 bases, V lost 0 bases, and 6 bases had no gene match. Per germline, CDR1 SGHRS and CDR2 YFSETQ. CDR3 coding DNA: TGCGCCAGCAGCTTGGCCCGGGACAGGGTCGCTGAAGCTTTCTTT. Protein sequence: CASSLARDRVAEAFF.

This clone was observed a single time. Other nucleotide sequences from this sample produce the same CDR3. The CDR3 spells CASSRRGRNPYEQYF. The CDR3 region has the DNA TGCGCCAGCAGCCGGAGGGGCAGGAACCCCTACGAGCAGTACTTC. The rearrangement links TRBV5-1 to TRBJ2-7, with D tentatively TRBD2 (6 bases). Trimming shortened V by 4 bases and J by 2 bases, and 16 bases separated the two germline ends. The CDR3 spans 15 residues. The germline CDR1 and CDR2 sequences are SGHRS and YFSETQ. Using reference TRBV5-1 and TRBJ2-7 for the parts outside the CDR3, the full variable domain is KAGVTQTPRYLIKTRGQQVTLSCSPISGHRSVSWYQQTPGQGLQFLFEYFSETQRNKGNFPGRFSGRQFSNSRSEMNVSTLELGDSALYLCASSRRGRNPYEQYFGPGTRLTVT.

The chain has TRBV5-1 and TRBJ2-3, with D perhaps TRBD1 (5 bases). This CDR3 comprises 16 residues. V lost 0 bases to trimming and J lost 1 base, with 12 bases between them. Germline V lookup: CDR1 SGHRS, CDR2 YFSETQ. The CDR3: CASSLVQAGGTDTQYF. For the CDR3, the DNA is TGCGCCAGCAGCTTGGTACAGGCCGGCGGCACAGATACGCAGTATTTT.

The chain recombines TRBV4-1 with TRBJ2-7; D possibly corresponds to TRBD1 (6 bases). The CDR3 contains 18 residues. The V gene lost 4 bases and the J gene lost 1 base, with 23 bases spanning the gap. CDR1 and CDR2 (germline): MGHRA, YSYEKL. DNA for the CDR3: TGCGCCAGCAGCCTGGTACCTCCTGTGGACAGCAGATCCTACGAGCAGTACTTC. Its translation is CASSLVPPVDSRSYEQYF.

This clone was seen a few times. The chain has TRBV5-4 and TRBJ2-7, with no clear D. Germline assignment: CDR1 SGHNT and CDR2 YYREEE (reference sequence). CDR3 size: 14 residues. Deletions cut 4 bases from V and 0 bases from J, with 11 bases between. CDR3 DNA: TGTGCCAGCAGCCCCCACCCGAGCTCCTACGAGCAGTACTTC. Translation gives CASSPHPSSYEQYF. The whole variable domain, filled in from reference TRBV5-4 and TRBJ2-7, reads ETGVTQSPTHLIKTRGQQVTLRCSSQSGHNTVSWYQQALGQGPQFIFQYYREEENGRGNFPPRFSGLQFPNYSSELNVNALELDDSALYLCASSPHPSSYEQYFGPGTRLTVT.

The rearrangement uses TRBV10-3 and TRBJ2-2; D unclear. Trimming removed 3 bases at V and 3 bases at J, with 5 bases between. This CDR3 comprises 13 residues. Germline values: CDR1 ENHRY, CDR2 SYGVKD. The CDR3 sequence: CAISELDTGELFF. DNA of the CDR3: TGTGCCATCAGTGAATTAGACACCGGGGAGCTGTTTTTT.

V is TRBV19 and J is TRBJ2-7, with 7 bases aligning to TRBD1. The CDR3 length is 13 residues. V was pared by 6 bases and J by 3 bases, with 5 bases of the junction left unmatched. The V gene's germline CDR1 is LNHDA and CDR2 SQIVND (reference sequence). CDR3 DNA sequence: TGTGCCAGTAGGAAAGCAGGGGGCTACGAGCAGTACTTC. This codes for CASRKAGGYEQYF. Complete variable domain (other parts from reference TRBV19 and TRBJ2-7): DGGITQSPKYLFRKEGQNVTLSCEQNLNHDAMYWYRQDPGQGLRLIYYSQIVNDFQKGDIAEGYSVSREKKESFPLTVTSAQKNPTAFYLCASRKAGGYEQYFGPGTRLTVT.

J is TRBJ2-2 and V is TRBV9; TRBD2 aligns across 13 bases. CDR1 is SGDLS, CDR2 YYNGEE, per germline. The CDR3 is 13 amino acids. V gave up 7 bases and J gave up 6 bases; unmatched junction bases: 0. For the CDR3, the DNA is TGTGCCAGCGGGACTAGCGGGGCCGGGGAGCTGTTTTTT. It translates to CASGTSGAGELFF.

The chain carries TRBV6-5 and TRBJ2-5, with D uncertain. V was cut by 4 bases and J by 8 bases, with 17 bases left in between. Germline assignment: CDR1 MNHEY and CDR2 SVGAGI. This CDR3 contains 14 residues. CDR3 nucleotides: TGTGCCAGCAGTTCTGGTAGCAGTGGGTCCACCCAGTACTTC. Protein sequence: CASSSGSSGSTQYF.

The rearrangement joins TRBV5-1 to TRBJ2-5; TRBD2 matches at 7 bases. The CDR3 totals 16 residues. CDR1 is SGHRS and CDR2 is YFSETQ in the germline V gene. Trimming removed 4 bases from V and 1 base from J; junction bases left unmatched: 10. CDR3 region: CASSPFTGGSQETQYF. The CDR3 nucleotides are TGCGCCAGCAGCCCCTTTACCGGGGGGTCCCAAGAGACCCAGTACTTC.

This chain links TRBV10-3 with TRBJ2-3; no definite D call. In germline, CDR1 is ENHRY, CDR2 SYGVKD. The V end was cut by 9 bases, the J end by 0 bases, with 10 bases between. The CDR3 runs to 13 residues. Written as DNA, the CDR3 is TGTGCCATTTACAGCACTAGCACAGATACGCAGTATTTT. Its protein product is CAIYSTSTDTQYF.

The J gene is TRBJ2-3, the V gene TRBV18, with D possibly matching TRBD2 (6 bases). V shed 1 base and J shed 1 base, with 9 bases lying between them. Germline assignment: CDR1 KGHSH and CDR2 LQKENI. The CDR3 consists of 15 residues. The CDR3 DNA is TGTGCCAGCTCACCACGGAGGGGCGGCACAGATACGCAGTATTTT. Amino acid sequence: CASSPRRGGTDTQYF.

The chain carries TRBV5-1 and TRBJ2-2; a possible D gene is TRBD1 (6 bases). V was pared by 0 bases and J by 4 bases, with 16 bases between. The germline CDR1 and CDR2 sequences are SGHRS and YFSETQ. The CDR3 has 17 amino acids. This chain's CDR3 is CASSLVSGTMVTGELFF. In DNA, the CDR3 is TGCGCCAGCAGCTTGGTATCGGGGACAATGGTCACCGGGGAGCTGTTTTTT.

This clone was picked up one time. The chain recombines TRBV29-1 with TRBJ2-1, with 11 bases lining up with TRBD1. V trimming: 4 bases; J trimming: 7 bases; junction bases outside the gene matches: 6. Germline V gives CDR1 SQVTM, CDR2 ANQGSEA. There are 14 residues in the CDR3. DNA for the CDR3: TGCAGCGTTGCCGGGACAGGGGGTACAAATGAGCAGTTCTTC. Translated: CSVAGTGGTNEQFF.

The chain couples TRBV4-1 to TRBJ2-2; D is perhaps TRBD1 (5 bases). This CDR3 is 15 amino acids long. Trimming took off 4 bases at V and 1 base at J, with 10 bases between the two ends. CDR1 and CDR2 (germline): MGHRA, YSYEKL. The CDR3 region is CASSPLGQNTGELFF. Here the CDR3 DNA reads TGCGCCAGCAGCCCCCTGGGGCAGAACACCGGGGAGCTGTTTTTT.

The chain combines TRBV18 with TRBJ2-5, with 9 nucleotides matching TRBD1. Trimming at V came to 3 bases and at J to 4 bases, leaving 9 bases not matched to a gene. Germline V gene sequence: CDR1 KGHSH, CDR2 LQKENI. This CDR3 spans 16 amino acids. The CDR3 reads CASSPQSGTGRETQYF. The DNA for the CDR3 is TGTGCCAGCTCACCTCAGTCCGGGACAGGGAGAGAGACCCAGTACTTC.

This chain connects TRBV6-1 to TRBJ1-5; 7 bases line up with TRBD1. Unmatched junction bases numbered 2, after V lost 10 bases and J lost 2 bases. CDR1 is MNHNS, CDR2 SASEGT, per germline. This CDR3 contains 12 residues. Here the CDR3 reads CATQGGNQPQHF. The CDR3 bases are TGTGCCACCCAGGGGGGCAATCAGCCCCAGCATTTT.

This sequence joins TRBV27 and TRBJ2-1; 8 bases line up with TRBD2. V dropped 6 bases and J dropped 2; count of bases not matched to a gene: 9. The germline V gene has CDR1 MNHEY and CDR2 SMNVEV (reference sequence). The CDR3 length is 16 residues. CDR3 region: CASRANLAGTYNEQFF. The CDR3 bases are TGTGCCAGCAGGGCCAACTTAGCGGGGACCTACAATGAGCAGTTCTTC.

The CDR3 DNA sequence: TGTGCCAGCAGCAAAGTCGGGACAGCCTACAATGAGCAGTTCTTC. Translating gives CASSKVGTAYNEQFF. This chain joins TRBV21-1 and TRBJ2-1; whether TRBD1, the table's D call, matches the DNA was not checked. TRBV21-1 counts as a pseudogene. The CDR3 has 15 amino acids.

This clone was seen only once. CDR3 protein: CASSSLGTSNTGELFF. The DNA for the CDR3 is TGTGCCAGCAGCTCTCTGGGGACTTCCAACACCGGGGAGCTGTTTTTT. The rearrangement uses TRBV7-6 and TRBJ2-2; the D gene is possibly TRBD2 (6 bases). This CDR3 comprises 16 residues. Trimming removed 4 bases from V and 2 bases from J, with 14 bases in between. Germline loops: CDR1 SGHVS, CDR2 FNYEAQ. Using reference TRBV7-6 and TRBJ2-2 for the parts outside the CDR3, the full variable domain is GAGVSQSPRYKVTKRGQDVALRCDPISGHVSLYWYRQALGQGPEFLTYFNYEAQQDKSGLPNDRFSAERPEGSISTLTIQRTEQRDSAMYRCASSSLGTSNTGELFFGEGSRLTVL.

CDR3 DNA: TGCGCCAGCAGCTTGGGGTCAATTAGCGGGGGGGCCGGCGCTAGCACAGATACGCAGTATTTT. Its protein is CASSLGSISGGAGASTDTQYF. The J gene is TRBJ2-3, the V gene TRBV5-1; 11 nucleotides align to TRBD2. Germline V CDR1 and CDR2: SGHRS, YFSETQ. The CDR3 runs to 21 residues. The V and J ends lost 0 bases and 0 bases, in that order; junction bases with no gene match: 15. The full variable domain, in which reference TRBV5-1 and TRBJ2-3 provide the parts outside the CDR3, is KAGVTQTPRYLIKTRGQQVTLSCSPISGHRSVSWYQQTPGQGLQFLFEYFSETQRNKGNFPGRFSGRQFSNSRSEMNVSTLELGDSALYLCASSLGSISGGAGASTDTQYFGPGTRLTVL.